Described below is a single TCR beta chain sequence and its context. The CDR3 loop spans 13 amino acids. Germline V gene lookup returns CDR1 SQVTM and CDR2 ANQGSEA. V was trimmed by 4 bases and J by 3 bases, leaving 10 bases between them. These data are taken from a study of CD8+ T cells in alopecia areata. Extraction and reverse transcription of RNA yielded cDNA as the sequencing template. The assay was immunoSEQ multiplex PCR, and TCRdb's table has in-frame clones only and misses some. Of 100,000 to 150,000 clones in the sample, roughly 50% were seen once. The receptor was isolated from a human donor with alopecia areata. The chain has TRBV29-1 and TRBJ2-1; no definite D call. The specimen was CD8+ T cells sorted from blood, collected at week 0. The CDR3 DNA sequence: TGCAGCGTTGCAGGCCTTGACTACAATGAGCAGTTCTTC. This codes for CSVAGLDYNEQFF.